This T cell receptor beta chain was found in a study of long-term antiretroviral therapy in people with HIV. Whole-study context: Sampling started about a decade before the 2015 immediate-ART recommendation.

With survey level as its setting, the immunoSEQ assay was v3.0. Data came from immunoSEQ multiplex PCR; TCRdb stores just in-frame clones and leaves some out. This table has 25,000 to 35,000 clones, roughly 97% appearing once. The CDR3 has 15 amino acids. The germline V gene has CDR1 SGDLS and CDR2 YYNGEE. The V end was cut by 0 bases, the J end by 6 bases, with 13 bases between. Source: unsorted PBMCs, taken 6.9 years after starting antiretroviral therapy. The V and J genes are TRBV9 and TRBJ2-1; no clear D gene. The receptor's source is a man under 40 with HIV. The CDR3 loop is CASSVGGQVINEQFF. The DNA of the CDR3 is TGTGCCAGCAGCGTAGGGGGTCAGGTCATCAATGAGCAGTTCTTC.